This T cell receptor (beta chain) was recorded in a study of human T cells and chemical hapten exposure. This clonotype was recorded at least ten times. Germline assignment: CDR1 WNHNN and CDR2 SYGVQD (reference sequence). The CDR3 extends over 13 amino acids. Trimming took off 5 bases at V and 0 bases at J, with 7 bases between the two ends. Each CDR3 protein is one row after TCRdb ran MiXCR on the RACE reads. The table lists over 55,000 distinct CDR3 sequences, 8.5% to 14% of them singletons. Time point of the sample: patch test 3, about 24 weeks after DPC sensitization. This sample's treatment: therapeutic diphenylcyclopropenone sensitization with weekly scalp DPC.

The V gene is TRBV10-1, the J gene TRBJ1-1; unclear D gene. Sequenced here: whole blood, sampled in connection with sensitization to the hapten diphenylcyclopropenone (DPC). This clonotype originated in a woman between 50 and 59 years old with alopecia areata. Some clones in this sample may be carry-over from other donors' samples. CDR3 bases: TGCGCCAGCAGTCGAATGCTGAACACTGAAGCTTTCTTT. Translating gives CASSRMLNTEAFF.